A selection of T cell receptor beta chains follows, all from one sample in a study of CD4 and CD8 cells across lung adenocarcinoma regions. TCRdb reprocessed the PCR reads with MiXCR, giving one entry per CDR3 protein. Of roughly 12,000 distinct CDR3 sequences in the sample, under 75% are singletons; the top ten hold around 36%. Sequenced input: CD8+ T cells from the margin of a lung tumor. The receptors derive from a female donor with lung adenocarcinoma. The CD4 and CD8 labels of this study may be unreliable. The CDR3 runs from the conserved cysteine through the conserved F or W.

CDR3aa	v_gene	j_gene
CASSVTGLWATDTQYF	TRBV10-1	TRBJ2-3
CASSPTSGGYNEQFF	TRBV12-3/TRBV12-4	TRBJ2-1
CASSAGWVTEAFF	TRBV25-1	TRBJ1-1
CASSYSGSIHGYTF	TRBV6-5	TRBJ1-2
CASSLGGKELFF	TRBV5-6	TRBJ1-4
CAGLGRRDQGIQYF	TRBV10-1	TRBJ2-4
CASRPGWDRARANTGELFF	TRBV11-2	TRBJ2-2
CGSGPGRGATDMQYF	TRBV6-1	TRBJ2-3
CASSESSYGYTF	TRBV10-2	TRBJ1-2
CASRVLQSSYEQYF	TRBV6-1	TRBJ2-7
CAGSGGGDQDTQYF	TRBV27	TRBJ2-3
CASSPGTGRYEQYF	TRBV6-1	.
CASGPGPETQYF	TRBV4-2	TRBJ2-5
CASAKAGSPLSLHF	TRBV27	TRBJ1-6
CAPEGDEQFF	TRBV10-3	TRBJ2-1
CAGSGGRLQETQYF	TRBV7-2	TRBJ2-5
CASSEAPRGWADTQYF	TRBV6-1	TRBJ2-3
CASRGTNTGELFF	TRBV6-1	TRBJ2-2
CASSPGGGGRGKETQYF	TRBV11-1	TRBJ2-3
CAWSARGGTGELFF	TRBV30	TRBJ2-2
CASSWAVNNEQFF	TRBV6-5	TRBJ2-1
CASSYPGTSGNNEQFF	TRBV6-5	TRBJ2-1
CASSERRFEGTQYF	TRBV6-1	TRBJ2-3
CASRDSGSSYEQYF	TRBV6-1	TRBJ2-7
CASSSLGEQFF	TRBV7-2	TRBJ2-1
CASRGIGTGGEQYF	TRBV27	.
CASSDRRLSTDTQYF	TRBV10-2	TRBJ2-3
CARGLWAKNTQYF	TRBV4-1	TRBJ2-3
CASSPELQETQYF	TRBV5-4	.
CASHSGRTNEQFF	TRBV6-1	TRBJ2-1
CASSSGFRETQYF	TRBV27	TRBJ2-5
CASSGKGGLNQPQHF	TRBV3-1	TRBJ1-5
CASSPLLTNSYNEQFF	TRBV5-6	TRBJ2-1
CAISESTPGLAAEGQSTDTQYF	TRBV10-3	TRBJ2-3
CASSEGQGLYEQYF	TRBV6-1	.
CASSYSRPAGGSYEQYF	TRBV6-5	TRBJ2-7
CASSSGGGSTEAFF	TRBV9	TRBJ1-1
CASSLSSAGGWDNEQFF	TRBV7-2	TRBJ2-1
CASKTRQPSTSGANVLTF	TRBV10-1	TRBJ2-6
CASSVRGLLNTEAFF	TRBV6-1	TRBJ1-1
CASSQVLAGRQYF	TRBV4-1	TRBJ2-5
CASSQEHDGLGTQYF	TRBV4-1	TRBJ2-5
CASSYQVTLKGETQYF	TRBV6-5	.
CASSGELYNEQFF	TRBV10-1	TRBJ2-1
CASSQPGQGNYGYTF	TRBV3-1	TRBJ1-2
CASSYRGGAGETQYF	TRBV6-5	TRBJ2-5
CASSLGPRGADTQYF	TRBV27	.
CASSSKIDAGELFF	TRBV7-7	TRBJ2-2
CASSVDWRGTGELFF	TRBV6-1	TRBJ2-2